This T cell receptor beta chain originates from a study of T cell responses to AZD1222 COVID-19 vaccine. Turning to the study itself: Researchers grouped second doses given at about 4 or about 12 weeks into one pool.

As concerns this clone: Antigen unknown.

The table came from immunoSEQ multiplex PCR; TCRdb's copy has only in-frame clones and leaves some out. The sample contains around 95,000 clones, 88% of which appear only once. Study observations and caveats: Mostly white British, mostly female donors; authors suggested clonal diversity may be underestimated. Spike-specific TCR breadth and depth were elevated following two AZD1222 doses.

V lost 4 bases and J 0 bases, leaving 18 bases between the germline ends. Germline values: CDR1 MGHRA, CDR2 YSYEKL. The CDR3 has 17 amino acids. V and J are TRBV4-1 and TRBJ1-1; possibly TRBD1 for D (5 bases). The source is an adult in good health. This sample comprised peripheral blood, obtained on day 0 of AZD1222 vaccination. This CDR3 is CASSPGGTELVNTEAFF. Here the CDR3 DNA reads TGCGCCAGCAGCCCCGGGGGAACGGAACTTGTGAACACTGAAGCTTTCTTT.